The T cell receptor (beta chain) under discussion was sequenced for a study of response to subunit inactivated influenza vaccine. Overall study results and limits: Authors suggested seasonal influenza vaccinations each recruit few new T cells.

To note about this clonotype: The antigen remains undetermined.

Each CDR3 protein gets one entry after TCRdb re-called the RT-PCR reads with MiXCR. Altogether roughly 500,000 distinct CDR3 sequences are present, over 25% being singletons, with the ten largest covering 1.5% to 2%. Germline V gene lookup returns CDR1 SGDLS and CDR2 YYNGEE. The CDR3 runs to 16 residues. V lost 0 bases, J lost 5 bases, and 7 bases stayed unmatched. The material was CD4+ T cells sorted from PBMCs, obtained around 5 days after vaccination. V gene TRBV9 combines with J gene TRBJ2-2, with 7 bases that match TRBD1. This TCR derives from a man aged 45 to 65 who received an inactivated influenza vaccine. CDR3 DNA sequence: TGTGCCAGCAGCGTAGGACAGGGTAGGGGGACCGGGGAGCTGTTTTTT. Its translation: CASSVGQGRGTGELFF.